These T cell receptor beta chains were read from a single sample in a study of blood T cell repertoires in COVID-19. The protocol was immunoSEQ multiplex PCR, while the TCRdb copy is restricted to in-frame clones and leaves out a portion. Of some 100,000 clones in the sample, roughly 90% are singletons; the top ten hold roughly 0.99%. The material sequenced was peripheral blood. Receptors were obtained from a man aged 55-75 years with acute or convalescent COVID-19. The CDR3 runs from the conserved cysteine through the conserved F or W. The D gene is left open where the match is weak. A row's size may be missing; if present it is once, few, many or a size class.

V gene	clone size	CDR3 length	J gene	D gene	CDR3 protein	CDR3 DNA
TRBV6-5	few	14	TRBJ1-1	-	CASSTSAGNTEAFF	TGTGCCAGCAGTACCTCAGCGGGGAACACTGAAGCTTTCTTT
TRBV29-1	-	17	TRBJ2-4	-	CRLSTGMRRVAKNIQYF	TGCAGACTATCGACAGGGATGAGGAGGGTAGCCAAAAACATTCAGTACTTC
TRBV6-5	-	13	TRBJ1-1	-	CATRTSRNTEAFF	TGTGCCACTCGCACATCAAGGAACACTGAAGCTTTCTTT
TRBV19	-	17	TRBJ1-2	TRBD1	CASSIDRWDRTSYGYTF	TGTGCCAGTAGTATAGATCGTTGGGACAGAACTTCCTATGGCTACACCTTC
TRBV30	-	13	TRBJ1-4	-	CAWSLNSNEKLFF	TGTGCCTGGAGTTTGAACTCTAATGAAAAACTGTTTTTT
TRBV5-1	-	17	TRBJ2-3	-	CASSLKVPGVGGDTQYF	TGCGCCAGCAGCTTGAAGGTTCCGGGAGTAGGAGGAGATACGCAGTATTTT
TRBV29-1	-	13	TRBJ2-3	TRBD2	CSVELGGLAGEFF	TGCAGCGTTGAACTCGGGGGACTAGCGGGAGAGTTTTTT
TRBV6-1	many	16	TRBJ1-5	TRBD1	CASSEWDRGLNQPQHF	TGTGCCAGCAGTGAGTGGGACAGGGGTTTAAATCAGCCCCAGCATTTT
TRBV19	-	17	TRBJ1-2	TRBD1	CASSTQIFRTGSYGYTF	TGTGCCAGTAGTACGCAGATCTTTCGGACAGGGTCCTATGGCTACACCTTC
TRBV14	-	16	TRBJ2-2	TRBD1	CASSFTGGSNPGELFF	TGTGCCAGCAGTTTCACAGGGGGCTCTAATCCCGGGGAGCTGTTTTTT
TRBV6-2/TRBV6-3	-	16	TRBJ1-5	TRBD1	CASSSRETGVGQPQHF	TGTGCCAGCAGTTCGAGGGAAACAGGGGTGGGTCAGCCCCAGCATTTT
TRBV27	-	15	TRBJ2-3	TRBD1	CASSMTGPVADTQYF	TGTGCCAGCAGTATGACAGGGCCGGTGGCAGATACGCAGTATTTT
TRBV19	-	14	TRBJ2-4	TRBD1	CASSMDREKNIQYF	TGTGCCAGTAGTATGGACAGGGAGAAAAACATTCAGTACTTC
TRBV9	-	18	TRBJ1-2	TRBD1	CASSVYMLTGRENYGYTF	TGTGCCAGCAGCGTATACATGCTGACAGGGAGAGAAAACTATGGCTACACCTTC
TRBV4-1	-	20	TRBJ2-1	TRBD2	CASSQVGGLAGGPSYNEQFF	TGCGCCAGCAGCCAAGTCGGCGGACTAGCGGGAGGGCCGTCCTACAATGAGCAGTTCTTC
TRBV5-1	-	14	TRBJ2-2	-	CASSLGLASGELFF	TGCGCCAGCAGCTTGGGGCTAGCCAGTGGGGAGCTGTTTTTT
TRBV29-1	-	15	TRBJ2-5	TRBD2	CSVQTGLAGVKTQYF	TGCAGCGTGCAAACGGGACTAGCGGGAGTAAAGACCCAGTACTTC
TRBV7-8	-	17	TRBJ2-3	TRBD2	CASSFILAGGQADTQYF	TGTGCCAGCAGCTTCATACTAGCGGGAGGTCAAGCAGATACGCAGTATTTT
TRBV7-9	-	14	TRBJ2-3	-	CASSSPGQADTQYF	TGTGCCAGCAGCTCGCCTGGACAAGCAGATACGCAGTATTTT
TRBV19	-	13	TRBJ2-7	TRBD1	CASRPRGHNEQYF	TGTGCCAGCCGTCCAAGGGGGCACAACGAGCAGTACTTC
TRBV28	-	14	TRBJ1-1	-	CASSLPQKYTEAFF	TGTGCCAGCAGTTTACCACAGAAATACACTGAAGCTTTCTTT
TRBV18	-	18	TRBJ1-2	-	CASSPLPGAERTNYGYTF	TGTGCCAGCTCACCACTTCCAGGGGCTGAGCGAACTAACTATGGCTACACCTTC
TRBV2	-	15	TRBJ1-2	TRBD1	CASILGQGVGYGYTF	TGTGCCAGCATACTCGGACAGGGGGTAGGCTATGGCTACACCTTC
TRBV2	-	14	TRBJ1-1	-	CASSVVEMNTEAFF	TGTGCCAGCAGTGTCGTGGAGATGAACACTGAAGCTTTCTTT
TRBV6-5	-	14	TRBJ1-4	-	CASSTGTGGEKLFF	TGTGCCAGCAGCACCGGGACTGGGGGTGAAAAACTGTTTTTT
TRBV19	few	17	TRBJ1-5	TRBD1	CASSIPGQGNRFQPQHF	TGTGCCAGTAGTATACCGGGACAGGGAAATCGATTTCAGCCCCAGCATTTT
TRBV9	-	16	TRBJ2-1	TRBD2	CASSAGLAGVSNEQFF	TGTGCCAGCAGCGCCGGACTAGCGGGAGTGTCCAATGAGCAGTTCTTC
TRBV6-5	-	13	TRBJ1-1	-	CASRDGRATEAFF	TGTGCCAGCAGGGACGGGCGGGCCACTGAAGCTTTCTTT
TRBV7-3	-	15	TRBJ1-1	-	CASSLTRVLGTEAFF	TGTGCCAGCAGCTTAACCAGGGTTCTCGGCACTGAAGCTTTCTTT
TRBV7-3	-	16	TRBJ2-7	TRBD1	CASSLTGQGTNYEQYF	TGTGCCAGCAGCTTAACTGGACAGGGCACAAACTACGAGCAGTACTTC
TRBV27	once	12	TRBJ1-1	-	CASSLGGGEAFF	TGTGCCAGCAGCCTTGGGGGGGGAGAAGCTTTCTTT
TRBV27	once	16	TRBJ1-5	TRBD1	CASSQGQGVTNQPQHF	TGTGCCAGCAGTCAGGGACAGGGGGTAACTAATCAGCCCCAGCATTTT
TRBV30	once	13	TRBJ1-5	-	CAWSYPGNQPQHF	TGTGCCTGGAGTTATCCAGGGAATCAGCCCCAGCATTTT
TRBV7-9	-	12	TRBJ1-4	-	CASSFGGEKLFF	TGTGCCAGCAGCTTTGGGGGCGAAAAACTGTTTTTT
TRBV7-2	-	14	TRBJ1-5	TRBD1	CASSARDRRQPQHF	TGTGCCAGCAGCGCCCGGGACAGGCGTCAGCCCCAGCATTTT
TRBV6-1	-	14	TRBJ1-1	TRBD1	CASSEVTGVTEAFF	TGTGCCAGCAGTGAAGTGACAGGGGTCACTGAAGCTTTCTTT
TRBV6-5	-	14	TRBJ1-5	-	CASTPSFSNQPQHF	TGTGCCAGCACCCCGAGTTTTAGCAATCAGCCCCAGCATTTT
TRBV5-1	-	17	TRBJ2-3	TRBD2	CASSLGAAGDGTDTQYF	TGCGCCAGCAGCTTGGGAGCGGCGGGGGACGGCACAGATACGCAGTATTTT
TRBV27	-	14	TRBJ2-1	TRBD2	CASSETSGVNEQFF	TGTGCCAGCAGTGAGACTAGCGGGGTTAATGAGCAGTTCTTC
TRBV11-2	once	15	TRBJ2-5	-	CASSLWTVGGETQYF	TGTGCCAGCAGCCTATGGACTGTTGGTGGAGAGACCCAGTACTTC
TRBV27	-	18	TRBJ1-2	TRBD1	CASSLSISSGGKYYGYTF	TGTGCCAGCAGTTTATCGATATCCTCAGGGGGCAAGTACTATGGCTACACCTTC
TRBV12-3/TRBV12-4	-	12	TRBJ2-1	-	CASSRTYNEQFF	TGTGCCAGCAGTCGGACATACAATGAGCAGTTCTTC
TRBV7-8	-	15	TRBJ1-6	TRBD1	CASSRTGQYNSPLHF	TGTGCCAGCAGCCGGACGGGACAGTATAATTCACCCCTCCACTTT
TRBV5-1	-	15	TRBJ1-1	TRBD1	CASSSEGQGNTEAFF	TGCGCCAGCAGCTCGGAGGGACAGGGGAACACTGAAGCTTTCTTT
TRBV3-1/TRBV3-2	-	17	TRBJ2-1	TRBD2	CASSQKTSGRGYNEQFF	TGTGCCAGCAGCCAAAAGACTAGCGGGAGGGGCTACAATGAGCAGTTCTTC
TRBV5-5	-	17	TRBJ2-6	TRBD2	CASSPTSGGSGANVLTF	TGTGCCAGCAGCCCGACTAGCGGGGGCTCTGGGGCCAACGTCCTGACTTTC
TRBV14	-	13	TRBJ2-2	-	CASSLRTAGELFF	TGTGCCAGCAGCCTCCGGACTGCCGGGGAGCTGTTTTTT
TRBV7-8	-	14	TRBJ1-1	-	CASSFSGLNTEAFF	TGTGCCAGCAGCTTTTCAGGGCTGAACACTGAAGCTTTCTTT
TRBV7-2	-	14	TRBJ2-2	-	CASSPRTDTGELFF	TGTGCCAGCAGCCCCCGGACAGACACCGGGGAGCTGTTTTTT
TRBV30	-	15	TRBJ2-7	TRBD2	CAWSVTAGAHYEQYF	TGTGCCTGGAGTGTAACAGCGGGAGCACACTACGAGCAGTACTTC
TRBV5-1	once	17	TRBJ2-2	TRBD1	CASSYGPGTGAVGELFF	TGCGCCAGCAGCTACGGTCCCGGGACAGGGGCGGTCGGGGAGCTGTTTTTT
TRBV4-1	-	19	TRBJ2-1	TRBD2	CASSQGRLAGGPSYNEQFF	TGCGCCAGCAGCCAAGGACGCCTAGCGGGAGGGCCTTCCTACAATGAGCAGTTCTTC
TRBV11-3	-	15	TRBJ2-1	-	CASSLVGLGDNEQFF	TGTGCCAGCAGCTTAGTAGGGTTGGGAGACAATGAGCAGTTCTTC
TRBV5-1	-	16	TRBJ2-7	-	CASSLVWTVEVGEQYF	TGCGCCAGCAGCTTGGTTTGGACAGTAGAAGTGGGGGAGCAGTACTTC
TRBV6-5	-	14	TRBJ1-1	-	CASSQQGSFTEAFF	TGTGCCAGCAGTCAACAGGGTTCCTTCACTGAAGCTTTCTTT
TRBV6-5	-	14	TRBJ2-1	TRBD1	CASRGQGLHNEQFF	TGTGCCAGCAGGGGACAGGGTTTACACAATGAGCAGTTCTTC
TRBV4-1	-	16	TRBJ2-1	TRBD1	CASSRLDRTPYNEQFF	TGCGCCAGCAGCCGCCTGGACAGGACCCCCTACAATGAGCAGTTCTTC
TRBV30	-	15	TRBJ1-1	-	CAWSPHPTGRFEAFF	TGTGCCTGGAGTCCCCACCCGACAGGTCGTTTCGAAGCTTTCTTT